These 2 T cell receptor beta chains originate from one sample sequenced in a study of shared clonotypes between healthy human individuals. Sequencing used immunoSEQ multiplex PCR; TCRdb keeps in-frame clones, though not all of them. The sample shows about 1.5 million clones, about 96% of them seen only once. What was sequenced was naive CD4+ T cells sorted from blood. Subset in this sample: CD45RA+ positively selected. The source of these receptors is a man aged 25-40 years in good health.

This sequence joins TRBV28 and TRBJ2-2; D is unclear. Trimming removed 2 bases from V and 5 bases from J, with 6 bases in between. CDR1 MDHEN and CDR2 SYDVKM come from the germline V gene. The CDR3 totals 13 residues. The CDR3 sequence: CASSLLETGELFF. The CDR3 DNA follows: TGTGCCAGCAGTTTACTCGAGACCGGGGAGCTGTTTTTT.

With regard to this clone: This sample also contains other DNA sequences that code for the same CDR3. This chain connects TRBV9 to TRBJ2-2; no clear D gene. Germline CDR1 SGDLS, CDR2 YYNGEE. This CDR3 comprises 11 residues. V lost 3 bases, J lost 8 bases, and 5 bases lay in between. The CDR3 region is CASSAPGELFF. The CDR3 nucleotides read TGTGCCAGCAGCGCCCCAGGGGAGCTGTTTTTT.